The text below deals with one TCR beta chain. Distinct nucleotide sequences in the sample also encode this CDR3. This sample is part of a study of blood T cell repertoires in COVID-19. Study background: PBMCs, B-cell-depleted T cells, or T cells were the source of the cDNA or gDNA that made up the material.

Germline loops: CDR1 DFQATT, CDR2 SNEGSKA (reference sequence). The CDR3 spans 11 residues. TCRdb's copy holds only in-frame clones and misses some; the assay was immunoSEQ multiplex PCR. This table has 360,000 or so clones, about 90% appearing once. Participant age was about 18 to 95 years, and participants resided in fewer than 30 US areas. Participants had their cohort set by participant-reported clinical history. The origin of this receptor is a woman in her 30s who had recovered from COVID-19. The rearrangement links TRBV20-1 to TRBJ2-7; 8 bases are shared with TRBD1. The sample consisted of PBMCs or T cells enriched from blood (not recorded which). The DNA for the CDR3 is TGCAGCGCCGGGACAGGCTACGAGCAGTACTTC. Translating gives CSAGTGYEQYF.